Each of the 19 T cell receptor beta chains below was sequenced from the same sample in a study of blood T cell repertoires in COVID-19. Data came from immunoSEQ multiplex PCR; TCRdb stores just in-frame clones and leaves some out. Counted here are some 190,000 clones, more than 65% occurring once; the ten biggest clones make up less than 20%. Sequenced: PBMCs or T cells enriched from blood (not recorded which). Receptors were obtained from a woman in her 50s with acute COVID-19.

This chain connects TRBV29-1 to TRBJ2-7; D is possibly TRBD1 (6 bases). Trimming cost V 6 bases and J 5 bases, with 17 bases left between them. Germline loops: CDR1 SQVTM, CDR2 ANQGSEA. CDR3 length equals 13 residues. This chain's CDR3 is CSVITGSGDEQYV. CDR3 nucleotides: TGCAGCGTGATCACAGGGAGTGGTGACGAGCAGTACGTC.

This chain joins TRBV7-8 and TRBJ1-1; maybe TRBD1 (6 bases). The germline CDR1 and CDR2 sequences are SGHVS and FQNEAQ. V was shortened by 4 bases and J by 6 bases, with 15 bases between the two germline ends. The CDR3 spans 14 residues. The CDR3 is CASSSQGMKAEAFF. CDR3 coding DNA: TGTGCCAGCAGCTCACAGGGTATGAAGGCTGAAGCTTTCTTT.

The J gene is TRBJ2-5, the V gene TRBV6-5; the match to TRBD2 covers 8 bases. The CDR3 is made up of 14 amino acids. The ends lost 5 bases at V and 7 bases at J; junction bases unmatched: 9. Looked up from germline, CDR1 is MNHEY and CDR2 is SVGAGI. DNA for the CDR3: TGTGCCAGCAGTCGAGCGGGGGCCGGGGGGACCCAGTACTTC. Protein: CASSRAGAGGTQYF.

The chain is built from TRBV10-3 and TRBJ1-1; 9 bases are shared with TRBD1. CDR1 and CDR2 (germline): ENHRY, SYGVKD. The CDR3 is 14 amino acids. J was trimmed by 0 bases and V by 8 bases; bases with no gene match: 4. The CDR3 DNA is TGTGCCATCTGGACAGGGGAAATGAACACTGAAGCTTTCTTT. Its protein product is CAIWTGEMNTEAFF.

V gene TRBV28 combines with J gene TRBJ2-1; 9 bases line up with TRBD2. Germline V lookup: CDR1 MDHEN, CDR2 SYDVKM. V lost 7 bases to trimming and J lost 6 bases; unmatched junction nucleotides: 4. The CDR3 extends over 13 amino acids. The CDR3 sequence is CASTRGGINEQFF. DNA of the CDR3: TGTGCCAGCACGCGGGGGGGCATCAATGAGCAGTTCTTC.

This clone was counted at least ten times. This chain uses TRBV7-9 with TRBJ2-7; TRBD2 matches at 12 bases. The germline gives CDR1 SEHNR, CDR2 FQNEAQ (reference sequence). There are 15 residues in the CDR3. V lost 5 bases, J lost 4 bases, and 6 bases stayed unmatched. The CDR3, as DNA: TGTGCCAGCAGCCGGACTAGCGGGGCGCCATACGAGCAGTACGTC. Translating it yields CASSRTSGAPYEQYV.

The chain uses TRBV28 and TRBJ1-2; D gene uncertain. V lost 6 bases, J lost 5 bases, and 16 bases lay in between. This CDR3 contains 14 residues. Germline CDR1 MDHEN, CDR2 SYDVKM. The CDR3 DNA reads as TGTGCCAGCAGGACATCTTTGCCAGCTTATGGCTACACCTTC. This sequence encodes CASRTSLPAYGYTF.

The count of this clone is one. V gene TRBV7-9 combines with J gene TRBJ2-1; the D gene is possibly TRBD2 (6 bases). CDR3 length: 15 residues. Germline V lookup: CDR1 SEHNR, CDR2 FQNEAQ (reference sequence). V was cut by 5 bases and J by 2 bases, with 13 bases left in between. Here the CDR3 DNA reads TGTGCCAGCAGCCCTCGGGGGAACCCCTACAATGAGCAGTTCTTC. As protein: CASSPRGNPYNEQFF. The full variable domain, its missing parts supplied by reference TRBV7-9 and TRBJ2-1, is DTGVSQNPRHKITKRGQNVTFRCDPISEHNRLYWYRQTLGQGPEFLTYFQNEAQLEKSRLLSDRFSAERPKGSFSTLEIQRTEQGDSAMYLCASSPRGNPYNEQFFGPGTRLTVL.

V usage is TRBV5-1 and J usage is TRBJ1-6; tentative D call: TRBD1 (6 bases). This CDR3 is 14 amino acids long. The germline CDR1 and CDR2 sequences are SGHRS and YFSETQ. V was trimmed by 2 bases and J by 8 bases, leaving 11 bases between them. In DNA form, the CDR3 reads TGCGCCAGCAGCTTCAGGGGCCTCGATTCACCCCTCCACTTT. Protein: CASSFRGLDSPLHF.

The chain employs TRBV7-8 and TRBJ1-1; 8 nucleotides agree with TRBD1. Trimming cost V 4 bases and J 1 base; bases outside gene matches: 5. The germline gives CDR1 SGHVS, CDR2 FQNEAQ. This CDR3 has 15 residues. The CDR3 here is CASSSKGQGNTEAFF. The CDR3 DNA reads as TGTGCCAGCAGCTCCAAAGGACAGGGGAACACTGAAGCTTTCTTT. Full variable domain (outside the CDR3, taken from reference TRBV7-8 and TRBJ1-1): GAGVSQSPRYKVAKRGQDVALRCDPISGHVSLFWYQQALGQGPEFLTYFQNEAQLDKSGLPSDRFFAERPEGSVSTLKIQRTQQEDSAVYLCASSSKGQGNTEAFFGQGTRLTVV.

This chain connects TRBV7-9 to TRBJ2-1, with D hard to call. The V gene lost 5 bases and the J gene lost 4 bases, with 9 bases spanning the gap. The CDR3 runs to 13 residues. CDR1 and CDR2 (germline): SEHNR, FQNEAQ (reference sequence). The CDR3 region has the DNA TGTGCCAGCAGCCAAACGGGTTACAATGAGCAGTTCTTC. It specifies CASSQTGYNEQFF.

The genes are TRBV18 and TRBJ1-5, with 8 bases lining up with TRBD1. The CDR3 contains 16 residues. The junction had 8 bases not matched to a gene; V was cut back by 3 bases and J by 4 bases. Germline values: CDR1 KGHSH, CDR2 LQKENI. The CDR3 spells CASSPRDRGPNQPQHF. The CDR3 region has the DNA TGTGCCAGCTCACCCCGTGACAGGGGCCCTAATCAGCCCCAGCATTTT.

This chain uses TRBV18 with TRBJ2-2, with D possibly being TRBD2 (5 bases). The V gene lost 5 bases and the J gene lost 7 bases, with 11 bases spanning the gap. Germline V gives CDR1 KGHSH, CDR2 LQKENI. This CDR3 region has 13 residues. This CDR3 reads CASSSTGVGELFF. The CDR3 coding sequence is TGTGCCAGCTCATCCACCGGGGTCGGGGAGCTGTTTTTT.

The V call is TRBV18, the J call TRBJ2-3, with 7 positions matching TRBD1. CDR1 and CDR2 from the germline V gene are KGHSH and LQKENI. With 0 bases clipped from V and 6 bases from J, the junction kept 6 bases outside the gene matches. The CDR3 is 15 residues long. The CDR3 sequence: CASSPPPGGTDTQYF. The CDR3 bases are TGTGCCAGCTCACCACCGCCAGGGGGTACGGATACGCAGTATTTT.

This sequence joins TRBV19 and TRBJ1-4; 7 bases are a match to TRBD1. Germline V gives CDR1 LNHDA, CDR2 SQIVND (reference sequence). V was clipped by 5 bases and J by 7 bases; unmatched bases: 22. The CDR3 extends over 19 amino acids. Here the CDR3 reads CASSSFGWTGGGNSEKLFF. CDR3 nucleotide sequence: TGTGCCAGTAGTTCCTTCGGATGGACAGGAGGTGGAAATAGTGAAAAACTGTTTTTT.

The chain recombines TRBV27 with TRBJ1-2; weak D call: TRBD1 (5 bases). Germline V gene lookup returns CDR1 MNHEY and CDR2 SMNVEV (reference sequence). V was trimmed by 5 bases and J by 4 bases, leaving 11 bases between them. The CDR3 runs 13 residues. The DNA for the CDR3 is TGTGCCAGCAGTGGGGGGACGCCCTATGGCTACACCTTC. This translates into CASSGGTPYGYTF.

V usage is TRBV19 and J usage is TRBJ1-6; D is undetermined. Trimming stripped 5 bases from V and 7 bases from J, with 9 bases between. Per germline, CDR1 LNHDA and CDR2 SQIVND (reference sequence). There are 13 residues in the CDR3. This CDR3 reads CASSWRGNSPLHF. The DNA of the CDR3 is TGTGCCAGTAGTTGGAGAGGGAATTCACCCCTCCACTTT. Looking up the rest from reference TRBV19 and TRBJ1-6 gives the full variable domain: DGGITQSPKYLFRKEGQNVTLSCEQNLNHDAMYWYRQDPGQGLRLIYYSQIVNDFQKGDIAEGYSVSREKKESFPLTVTSAQKNPTAFYLCASSWRGNSPLHFGNGTRLTVT.

This clone is a singleton in its sample. This chain joins TRBV19 and TRBJ2-4, with 7 bases identical to TRBD1. Unmatched junction bases numbered 11, after V lost 7 bases and J lost 8 bases. Germline lookup yields CDR1 LNHDA and CDR2 SQIVND (reference sequence). The CDR3 covers 14 residues. CDR3 coding DNA: TGTGCCAGTACCTCCGGGACAGAGAGAGACATTCAGTACTTC. It specifies CASTSGTERDIQYF.

This clone occurred a few times. V and J are TRBV27 and TRBJ2-7; D not resolved. The CDR3 contains 13 residues. The germline CDR1 and CDR2 sequences are MNHEY and SMNVEV (reference sequence). V lost 5 bases to trimming and J lost 2 bases, with 10 bases between them. In nucleotides, the CDR3 is TGTGCCAGCAGTACCGCCCCTACCTACGAGCAGTACGTC. Translated, it gives CASSTAPTYEQYV.